This entry describes one T cell receptor (beta chain). It lacks a known antigen. Per-base qualities were not stored, and no clone one base away is much larger. The donors were healthy, HIV-negative adults with no recently reported acute infections or vaccinations. Every donor was a Caucasian adult living in Nashville, Tennessee, USA. CD4+ T cells were enriched by magnetic negative selection; naive cells were then positively selected on CD45RA, and the negative fraction formed the memory subset. Blood was obtained by leukapheresis, after which PBMCs were separated by Ficoll-Histopaque density gradient centrifugation and cryopreserved in liquid nitrogen vapor phase. Analytical flow cytometry was used to check the purity and quantity of each magnetically sorted T cell population. From each sorted fraction, genomic DNA was isolated and quantified by UV absorbance on a Nanodrop 2000c. Using the deep immunoSEQ assay, multiplex PCR amplified TCR CDR3 regions from genomic DNA. Genomic DNA extracted from each cell subset was distributed evenly over all wells of several immunoSEQ 96-well plates, and each plate served as one replicate. For sorted subsets, 200 ng of genomic DNA, equivalent to roughly 30,000 T cell genomes, went into each replicate PCR. The purified libraries were quantified using a Qubit 3.0 fluorometer, sized with a Bioanalyzer 2100, and then quantified again using the KAPA Library Quantification kit. Every immunoSEQ 96-well plate was sequenced on a dedicated single-read 150-cycle Illumina NextSeq 550 flow cell. As for how the authors treated the data: Because the immunoSEQ output held only junctional sequences and lacked quality scores, the filtering could not match the filtering applied to full-length reads. Sequences were annotated with PyIR, a Python wrapper for IgBLAST v1.9, and V/J genes and CDR3 were assigned using IMGT germline references. Reads were removed for weak V/J assignments (E-value above 1e-6), missing CDR3, stop codons, out-of-frame junctions, or ambiguous translated residues. V3J clonotypes were defined as sequences sharing the same inferred V gene, J gene, and CDR3 amino acid sequence. To compute the percentage overlap between repertoires, the number of shared unique clonotypes was divided by the size of the smaller repertoire. Richness of each repertoire was evaluated using RTK rarefaction, the Chao1 estimator, and Recon v2.1 estimates of unobserved clonotypes. Generation probabilities for all TCRbeta clonotypes obtained by the gDNA method from a few donors were computed using OLGA. TCRdb mirrors the immuneACCESS table, restricted to in-frame sequences. Some clones are absent from its copies; in checked studies, under half trace to an unresolved V gene, and the reason for the others is unknown. From that table come the V and J calls and clone size; the DNA was used to work out D and trimming. This sample is represented by around 550,000 clones; about 96% of them were singletons. In total, the top ten clones hold under 0.06% of the sample.

The sample originates from a study of shared clonotypes between healthy human individuals (dated by TCRdb to 2019 to 2021). Context from the whole study: The cohort comprised a couple of women and a few men aged 18 to 49 years. For each donor, CD4 naive and CD4 memory were each given three plates, CD8 naive was given two plates, and CD8 memory was given one plate. The study deeply sequenced blood TCR repertoires of about 5 healthy adults to estimate repertoire size and the extent of clonotype sharing between individuals. Different laboratories and diverse techniques were used to prepare libraries and sequence TCR repertoires, to increase sequencing depth and limit assay-specific biases. Leukapheresis yielded between about 0.8 and 8.9 billion PBMCs per donor.

Summary of the overall study and its limitations: Incomplete sequencing was indicated by rarefaction of sorted-subset datasets, despite the large sequencing depth. Sharing across several donors was observed for roughly 5.4% of naive CD4, 3.5% of naive CD8, about 2.3% of memory CD4, and roughly 0.43% of memory CD8 clonotypes. Only blood was sampled, and tissue TCR repertoires likely differ from those in blood. Pairwise subsampling indicated that sequencing depth was expected to affect the degree of clonotype sharing among donors. Naive subsets generally had larger estimated clonotype richness than memory subsets. Compared with non-shared clonotypes, the clonotypes found in all four sorted-subset donors had higher generation probabilities. The genetic and exposure-history diversity represented was limited by the small number of donors.

Spanning cysteine to phenylalanine, the CDR3 consists of 16 amino acids. The retained sequence is limited to the CDR3, 48 bases, with the frame set at the first base. Deletion took 2 bases off V and 7 bases off J, with a span of 15 bases between the germline ends. CDR1 and CDR2, looked up from the germline V gene (reference sequence), are MNHEY and SMNVEV. The chain couples TRBV27 to TRBJ1-6; the D region possibly corresponds to TRBD1 (5 bases align). The receptor's source is a woman aged 25 to 39 in good health. Material: naive CD4+ T cells sorted from blood. Sample cell subset or site, as interpreted from the label and publication: CD45RA+ positively selected. The DNA reads as follows: TGTGCCAGCAGTTTAAAAACCCGGGACGAAAATTCACCCCTCCACTTT. It is translated as CASSLKTRDENSPLHF.